The clone carrying this T cell receptor (beta chain) was counted a few times. No antigen is known for it. Trimming stripped 7 bases from V and 1 base from J, with 13 bases between. Germline V gives CDR1 LNHDA, CDR2 SQIVND (reference sequence). This CDR3 is 14 amino acids long. The source of the sample is a study of CD4 T cell repertoires in COVID-19. Stimulation with autologous monocytes and recombinant SARS-CoV-2 spike or nucleoprotein produced proliferating antigen-reactive T cell lines. Input was roughly 500,000 cells per stimulated subset. The study, taken as a whole, reports: Sharing of several most expanded SARS-CoV-2-reactive clonotypes across memory subsets suggested intraclonal diversification.

Profiling relied on immunoSEQ multiplex PCR, and the TCRdb table lists in-frame clones only, not all of them. The sample includes 550 or so clones, 22% seen only once; the top ten take roughly 15%. Sequences were derived from circulating follicular helper CD4+ T cells, cultured in vitro, sampled after recovery from COVID-19. The TCR originated in a human donor who had COVID-19. The rearrangement links TRBV19 to TRBJ1-1, with D possibly matching TRBD1 (6 bases). As DNA, the CDR3 is TGTGCCAGTAAGTGGGGACACACGAACACTGAAGCTTTCTTT. Translation: CASKWGHTNTEAFF. Full variable domain (rest looked up from reference TRBV19 and TRBJ1-1): DGGITQSPKYLFRKEGQNVTLSCEQNLNHDAMYWYRQDPGQGLRLIYYSQIVNDFQKGDIAEGYSVSREKKESFPLTVTSAQKNPTAFYLCASKWGHTNTEAFFGQGTRLTVV.